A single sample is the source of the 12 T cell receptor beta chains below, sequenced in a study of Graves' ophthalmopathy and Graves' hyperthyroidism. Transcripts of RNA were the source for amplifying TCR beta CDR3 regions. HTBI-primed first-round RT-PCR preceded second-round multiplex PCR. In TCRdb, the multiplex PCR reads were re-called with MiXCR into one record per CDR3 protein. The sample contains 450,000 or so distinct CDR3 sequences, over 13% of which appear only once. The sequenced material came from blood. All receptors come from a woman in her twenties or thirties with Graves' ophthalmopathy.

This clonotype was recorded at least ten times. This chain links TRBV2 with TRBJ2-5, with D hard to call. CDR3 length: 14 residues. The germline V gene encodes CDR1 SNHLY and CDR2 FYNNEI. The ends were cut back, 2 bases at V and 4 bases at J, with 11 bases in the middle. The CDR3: CASSERASSETQYF. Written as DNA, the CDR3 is TGTGCCAGCAGTGAACGGGCAAGTTCAGAGACCCAGTACTTC.

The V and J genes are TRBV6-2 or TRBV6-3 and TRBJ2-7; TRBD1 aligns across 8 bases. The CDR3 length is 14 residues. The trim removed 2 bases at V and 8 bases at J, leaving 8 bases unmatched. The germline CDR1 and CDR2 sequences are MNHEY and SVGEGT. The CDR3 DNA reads TGTGCCAGCAGTTACCGGGACAGGACGGATAAGCAGTACTTC. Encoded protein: CASSYRDRTDKQYF.

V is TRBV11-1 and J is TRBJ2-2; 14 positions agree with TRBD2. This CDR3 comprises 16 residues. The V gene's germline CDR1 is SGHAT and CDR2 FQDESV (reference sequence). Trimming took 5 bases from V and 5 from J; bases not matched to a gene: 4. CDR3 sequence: CASSTGLAGGTGELFF. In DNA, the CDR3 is TGTGCCAGCAGCACTGGACTAGCGGGAGGTACCGGGGAGCTGTTTTTT.

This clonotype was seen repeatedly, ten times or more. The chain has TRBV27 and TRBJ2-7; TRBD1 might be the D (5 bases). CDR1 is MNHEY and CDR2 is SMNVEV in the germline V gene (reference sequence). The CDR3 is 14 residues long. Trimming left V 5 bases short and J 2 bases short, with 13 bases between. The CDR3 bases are TGTGCCAGCAGTCCCTATGACAGCACCTACGAGCAGTACTTC. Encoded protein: CASSPYDSTYEQYF.

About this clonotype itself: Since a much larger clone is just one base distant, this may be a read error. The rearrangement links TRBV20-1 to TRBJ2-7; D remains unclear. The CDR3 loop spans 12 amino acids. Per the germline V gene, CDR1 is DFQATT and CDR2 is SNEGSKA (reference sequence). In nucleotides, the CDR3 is TGCAGTGCTAGAGGGAGCCAATACGAGCAGCACTTC. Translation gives CSARGSQYEQHF.

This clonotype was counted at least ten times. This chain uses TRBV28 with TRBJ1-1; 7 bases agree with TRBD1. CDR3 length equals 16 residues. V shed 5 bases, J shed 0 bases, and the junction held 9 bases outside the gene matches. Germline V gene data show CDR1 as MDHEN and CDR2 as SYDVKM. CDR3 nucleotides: TGTGCCAGCAGTCCGCCGGGACAGATCATGAACACTGAAGCTTTCTTT. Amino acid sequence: CASSPPGQIMNTEAFF. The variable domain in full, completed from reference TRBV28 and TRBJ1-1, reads DVKVTQSSRYLVKRTGEKVFLECVQDMDHENMFWYRQDPGLGLRLIYFSYDVKMKEKGDIPEGYSVSREKKERFSLILESASTNQTSMYLCASSPPGQIMNTEAFFGQGTRLTVV.

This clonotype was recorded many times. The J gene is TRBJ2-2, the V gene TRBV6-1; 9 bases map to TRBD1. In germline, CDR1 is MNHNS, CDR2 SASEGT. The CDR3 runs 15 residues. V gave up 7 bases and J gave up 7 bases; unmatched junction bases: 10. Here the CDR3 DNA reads TGTGCCAGCAAACCCAACAGGGGGCACAGCGGGGAGCTGTTTTTT. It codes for CASKPNRGHSGELFF.

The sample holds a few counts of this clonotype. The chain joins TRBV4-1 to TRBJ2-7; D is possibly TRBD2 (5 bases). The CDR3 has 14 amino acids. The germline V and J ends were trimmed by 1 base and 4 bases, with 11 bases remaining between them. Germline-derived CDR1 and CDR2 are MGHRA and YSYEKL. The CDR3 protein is CASSQGGGLYEQYF. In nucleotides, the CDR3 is TGCGCCAGCAGCCAAGGAGGAGGTCTTTACGAGCAGTACTTC.

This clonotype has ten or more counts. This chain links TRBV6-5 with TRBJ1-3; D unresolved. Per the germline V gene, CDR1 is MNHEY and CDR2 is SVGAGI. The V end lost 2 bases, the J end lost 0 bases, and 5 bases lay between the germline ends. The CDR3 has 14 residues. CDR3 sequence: CASSYRDSGNTIYF. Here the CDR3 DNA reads TGTGCCAGCAGTTACAGGGACTCTGGAAACACCATATATTTT.

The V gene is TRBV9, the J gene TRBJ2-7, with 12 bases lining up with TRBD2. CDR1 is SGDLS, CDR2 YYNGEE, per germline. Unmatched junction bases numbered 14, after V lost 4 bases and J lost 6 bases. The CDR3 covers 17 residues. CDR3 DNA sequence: TGTGCCAGCAGCCCTCGACTAGCGGGAGTACCCTTCGGCGAGCAGTACTTC. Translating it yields CASSPRLAGVPFGEQYF.

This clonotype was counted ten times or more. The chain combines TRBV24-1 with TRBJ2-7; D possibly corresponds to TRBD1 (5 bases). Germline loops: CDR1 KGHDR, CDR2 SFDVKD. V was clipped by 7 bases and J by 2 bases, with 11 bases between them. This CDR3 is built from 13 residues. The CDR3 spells CATSPQGTYEQYF. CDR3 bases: TGTGCCACCAGCCCGCAGGGCACCTACGAGCAGTACTTC.

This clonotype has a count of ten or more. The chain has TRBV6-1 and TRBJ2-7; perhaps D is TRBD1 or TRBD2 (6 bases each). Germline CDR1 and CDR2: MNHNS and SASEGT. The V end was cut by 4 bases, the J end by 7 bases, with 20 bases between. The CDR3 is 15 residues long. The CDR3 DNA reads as TGTGCCAGCAGTGTGGGGGGCGGCGGGTATTCGGAGCAGTACTTC. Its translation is CASSVGGGGYSEQYF.